The TCR beta chain under discussion was sequenced for a study of blood T cell repertoires in COVID-19. Whole-study context: Donors in the United States, Italy and Spain gave samples during acute or convalescent COVID-19. T cells, B-cell-depleted T cells, or PBMCs provided the cDNA or gDNA that served as material.

Looked up from germline, CDR1 is LNHDA and CDR2 is SQIVND (reference sequence). The CDR3 runs to 15 residues. V lost 5 bases, J lost 5 bases, and 6 bases stayed unmatched. Per the authors' pipeline: Using reference gene primer amplification, nucleated cell counts were estimated. Clones were sequenced by immunoSEQ multiplex PCR, and TCRdb holds only the in-frame ones, with some missing. Clone size and V and J calls were adopted from that table, with D and trimming inferred from the DNA. The sample lists 250,000 to 300,000 clones; 89% were seen once. V and J are TRBV19 and TRBJ1-5, with 10 bases lining up with TRBD1. This TCR derives from a middle-aged woman who had recovered from COVID-19. Specimen: peripheral blood. The CDR3 protein is CASSPQGTGDQPQHF. In nucleotides, the CDR3 is TGTGCCAGTAGTCCACAAGGGACAGGGGATCAGCCCCAGCATTTT.